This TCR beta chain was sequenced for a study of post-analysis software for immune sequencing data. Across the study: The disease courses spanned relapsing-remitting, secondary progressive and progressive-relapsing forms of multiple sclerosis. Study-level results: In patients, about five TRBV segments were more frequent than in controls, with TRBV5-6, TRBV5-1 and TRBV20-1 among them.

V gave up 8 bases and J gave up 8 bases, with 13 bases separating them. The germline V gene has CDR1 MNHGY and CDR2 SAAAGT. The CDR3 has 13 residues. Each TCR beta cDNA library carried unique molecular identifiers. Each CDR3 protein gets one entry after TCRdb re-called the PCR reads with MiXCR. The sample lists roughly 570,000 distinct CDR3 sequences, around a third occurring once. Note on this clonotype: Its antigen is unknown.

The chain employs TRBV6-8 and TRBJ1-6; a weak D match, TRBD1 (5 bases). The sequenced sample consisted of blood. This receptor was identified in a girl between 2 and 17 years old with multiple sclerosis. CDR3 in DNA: TGTGCCAGCGCAGCAACGGGGGATTCACCCCTCCACTTT. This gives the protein CASAATGDSPLHF.